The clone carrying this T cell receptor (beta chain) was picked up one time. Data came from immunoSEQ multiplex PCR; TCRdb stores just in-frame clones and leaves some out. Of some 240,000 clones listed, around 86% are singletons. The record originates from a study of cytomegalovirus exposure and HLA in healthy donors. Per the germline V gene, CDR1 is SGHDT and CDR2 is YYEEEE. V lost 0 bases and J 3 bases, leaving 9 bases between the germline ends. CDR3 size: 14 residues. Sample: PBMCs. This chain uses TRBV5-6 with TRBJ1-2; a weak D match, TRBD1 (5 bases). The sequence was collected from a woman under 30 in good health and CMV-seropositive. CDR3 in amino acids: CASSLETADYGYTF. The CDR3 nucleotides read TGTGCCAGCAGCTTGGAGACAGCAGACTATGGCTACACCTTC.